The 27 T cell receptor beta chains below were found in one sample sequenced in a study of beta chain features in type 1 diabetes (dated by TCRdb to between 2017 and 2018). On the study overall, not on this receptor specifically: A moderate but significant shortening of TCRB CDR3 length was observed in type 1 diabetes patients in all four CD4+ subsets.

Libraries were built with the immunoSEQ multiplex PCR assay. The High Capacity cDNA Reverse Transcription Kit was used to reverse transcribe all of the isolated RNA, meaning that expressed TCRB transcripts were what got sequenced. The immuneACCESS repertoire file appears here via TCRdb, limited to in-frame rearrangements. These files lack a portion of the clones; in checked studies, under half of the deficit traces to unresolved V genes, and the cause of the others is not known. In this sample the table shows under 200,000 clones, about a tenth of which occur a single time. The ten largest clones represent 0.4% to 0.55% of the sample. These receptors are not linked to any known antigen. What was sequenced was central memory CD4+ T cells from blood. These receptors all come from a man in his thirties or forties with type 1 diabetes.

This clone was detected only a few times. This chain joins TRBV5-4 and TRBJ2-6; D is uncertain. Trimming stripped 4 bases from V and 4 bases from J, with 9 bases between. This CDR3 contains 14 residues. Per the germline V gene, CDR1 is SGHNT and CDR2 is YYREEE (reference sequence). CDR3 bases: TGTGCCAGCAGCCCTCCGTCCGGGGCCAACGTCCTGACTTTC. Its translation is CASSPPSGANVLTF.

This clone was counted at least ten times. V and J are TRBV5-1 and TRBJ2-5; D remains unclear. Trimming took off 2 bases at V and 5 bases at J, with 13 bases between the two ends. Per the germline V gene, CDR1 is SGHRS and CDR2 is YFSETQ. The CDR3 spans 14 residues. The CDR3 DNA reads TGCGCCAGCAGCTTTCGGAGCTCGGAGGAGACCCAGTACTTC. Residues: CASSFRSSEETQYF.

The table lists this clone with a few counts. Other nucleotide sequences in the sample specify the same CDR3. V gene TRBV14 combines with J gene TRBJ2-1, with no clear D. V was cut by 1 base and J by 4 bases, with 8 bases left in between. Germline loops: CDR1 SGHDN, CDR2 FVKESK. The CDR3 spans 14 residues. DNA of the CDR3: TGTGCCAGCAGCCAAGTTTCGGGTTACAATGAGCAGTTCTTC. Amino acids: CASSQVSGYNEQFF.

CDR3 residues: CASSFGTGVYEQYF. The DNA of the CDR3 is TGTGCCAGCAGTTTCGGTACAGGGGTCTACGAGCAGTACTTC. The chain links TRBV28 to TRBJ2-7; 7 nucleotides line up with TRBD1. CDR3 size: 14 residues. Germline CDR1 MDHEN, CDR2 SYDVKM. Trimming cost V 3 bases and J 3 bases; bases outside gene matches: 5.

The table lists this clone with a few counts. J is TRBJ1-1 and V is TRBV7-9, with 8 bases aligning to TRBD1. The length of the CDR3 is 15 residues. Looked up from germline, CDR1 is SEHNR and CDR2 is FQNEAQ (reference sequence). V lost 5 bases and J lost 11; bases outside the gene matches: 16. The CDR3 loop is CASSPYGAGGRGAFF. DNA of the CDR3: TGTGCCAGCAGCCCCTATGGTGCAGGGGGCAGGGGCGCTTTCTTT.

V usage is TRBV2 and J usage is TRBJ2-5; 14 bases are a match to TRBD2. The V gene's germline CDR1 is SNHLY and CDR2 FYNNEI. The CDR3 is made up of 18 amino acids. The V segment lost 6 bases and the J segment 0 bases; nucleotides outside the gene matches: 9. The CDR3 coding sequence is TGTGCCAGCAGGGTTGGGACTAGCGGGAGTCGCAACCAAGAGACCCAGTACTTC. Encoded protein: CASRVGTSGSRNQETQYF.

This clone was observed a handful of times. The J gene is TRBJ2-5, the V gene TRBV5-1; 8 bases are shared with TRBD1. Per the germline V gene, CDR1 is SGHRS and CDR2 is YFSETQ. V lost 4 bases to trimming and J lost 1 base; unmatched junction nucleotides: 6. The CDR3 is 15 residues long. As DNA, the CDR3 is TGCGCCAGCAGCGCCGGTGGGACAGGCCAAGAGACCCAGTACTTC. It encodes CASSAGGTGQETQYF.

The chain employs TRBV7-2 and TRBJ1-2; D gene uncertain. The CDR3 is made up of 13 amino acids. V lost 3 bases, J lost 8 bases, and 13 bases lay in between. In germline, CDR1 is SGHTA, CDR2 FQGNSA. As DNA, the CDR3 is TGTGCCAGCAGCTTGGATCGGACGGGGGGCTACACCTTC. Protein: CASSLDRTGGYTF.

V usage is TRBV9 and J usage is TRBJ2-1; possibly TRBD2 for D (5 bases). The CDR3 length is 14 residues. CDR1 and CDR2 from the germline V gene are SGDLS and YYNGEE. V was shortened by 0 bases and J by 10 bases, with 14 bases between the two germline ends. The CDR3 region is CASSVALIAREQFF. DNA of the CDR3: TGTGCCAGCAGCGTAGCCCTAATAGCGCGCGAGCAGTTCTTC.

The chain combines TRBV5-4 with TRBJ2-7, with D possibly being TRBD1 (5 bases). The germline V gene has CDR1 SGHNT and CDR2 YYREEE (reference sequence). Trimming left V 0 bases short and J 3 bases short, with 7 bases between. The CDR3 runs to 13 residues. CDR3 sequence (DNA): TGTGCCAGCAGCTTGGAGCAGGGCTACGAGCAGTACTTC. Translation: CASSLEQGYEQYF.

This clone came up a few times. J is TRBJ2-1 and V is TRBV4-3, with 14 bases identical to TRBD2. Germline V gene sequence: CDR1 LGHNA, CDR2 YSLEER. The junction had 9 bases not matched to a gene; V was cut back by 1 base and J by 10 bases. This CDR3 is 17 amino acids long. CDR3 residues: CASSQVFGLAGGSEQFF. The CDR3 nucleotides read TGCGCCAGCAGCCAAGTTTTCGGACTAGCGGGAGGTTCCGAGCAGTTCTTC.

The sample holds a few counts of this clone. The chain uses TRBV6-7 and TRBJ2-5, with a possible D match to TRBD2 (6 bases). TRBV6-7 is designated an ORF whose function remains uncertain. Between the trimmed V and J ends, which lost 8 bases and 4 bases, there was a span of 17 bases. This CDR3 spans 14 amino acids. This CDR3 reads CASRERPGRETQYF. CDR3 nucleotide sequence: TGTGCCAGCCGCGAGCGCCCCGGGAGAGAGACCCAGTACTTC.

The CDR3 region is CASRDRVLEQYF. CDR3 bases: TGTGCCAGCCGGGACAGGGTCCTCGAGCAGTACTTC. J is TRBJ2-7 and V is TRBV27, with 9 bases fitting TRBD1. CDR3 size: 12 residues. Germline V CDR1 and CDR2: MNHEY, SMNVEV (reference sequence). The V and J ends lost 8 bases and 6 bases, in that order; junction bases with no gene match: 5.

The sample holds a few counts of this clone. The chain couples TRBV6-1 to TRBJ1-1; no definite D call. Trimming removed 4 bases at V and 0 bases at J, with 6 bases between. The CDR3 spans 13 residues. The germline V gene encodes CDR1 MNHNS and CDR2 SASEGT. This chain's CDR3 is CASSAGMNTEAFF. The CDR3 DNA sequence: TGTGCCAGCAGTGCGGGGATGAACACTGAAGCTTTCTTT.

At least ten counts were recorded for this clone. The V call is TRBV4-3, the J call TRBJ2-3; TRBD2 matches 11 bases. The CDR3 runs 16 residues. Losses at the gene ends were 1 base for V and 5 bases for J; bases not matched to a gene: 5. From germline, CDR1 is LGHNA and CDR2 YSLEER. The CDR3 reads CASSQVAGGHGDTQYF. CDR3 bases: TGCGCCAGCAGCCAAGTAGCGGGAGGGCATGGAGATACGCAGTATTTT.

This clone was detected a few times. The CDR3 DNA reads as TGCGCCAGCAGCCAAAGGGGACTAGCGGGAAATATCGGGGAGCTGTTTTTT. As protein: CASSQRGLAGNIGELFF. The chain combines TRBV4-1 with TRBJ2-2; 13 positions agree with TRBD2. The germline V gene has CDR1 MGHRA and CDR2 YSYEKL. With V trimmed by 2 bases and J by 7 bases, 7 bases remained unmatched. The CDR3 sequence is 17 residues long.

This clone came up a few times. V and J are TRBV10-3 and TRBJ2-3; maybe TRBD2 (5 bases). The germline V gene has CDR1 ENHRY and CDR2 SYGVKD. The CDR3 totals 13 residues. V was clipped by 6 bases and J by 4 bases, with 11 bases between them. The CDR3 sequence: CAIRDTRADTQYF. The CDR3 DNA follows: TGTGCCATCAGGGATACTAGGGCAGATACGCAGTATTTT.

The table lists this clone with a few counts. V usage is TRBV4-2 and J usage is TRBJ1-1; D gene uncertain. The length of the CDR3 is 15 residues. V shed 3 bases and J shed 6 bases, with 17 bases lying between them. CDR1 is LGHNA, CDR2 YNFKEQ, per germline. CDR3 in amino acids: CASSQDRDEEAEAFF. The CDR3 nucleotides are TGTGCCAGCAGCCAGGATAGAGACGAGGAGGCTGAAGCTTTCTTT.

J is TRBJ1-1 and V is TRBV7-8, with TRBD1 as a possible D gene (6 bases). Per the germline V gene, CDR1 is SGHVS and CDR2 is FQNEAQ. The CDR3 totals 14 residues. The V gene lost 4 bases and the J gene lost 1 base, with 10 bases spanning the gap. The CDR3 spells CASSSDRRNTEAFF. The DNA for the CDR3 is TGTGCCAGCAGCTCCGACAGGAGGAACACTGAAGCTTTCTTT.

This clone turned up a few times. The V and J genes are TRBV14 and TRBJ2-7, with 8 bases lining up with TRBD1. Per the germline V gene, CDR1 is SGHDN and CDR2 is FVKESK. V lost 2 bases to trimming and J lost 3 bases; unmatched junction nucleotides: 9. There are 16 residues in the CDR3. As DNA, the CDR3 is TGTGCCAGCAGCCAAAGTCACGCCAGGGGGCTCTACGAGCAGTACTTC. This codes for CASSQSHARGLYEQYF.

This clone was seen a handful of times. The chain couples TRBV5-1 to TRBJ2-3; 10 bases are a match to TRBD2. The V segment lost 3 bases and the J segment 2 bases; nucleotides outside the gene matches: 3. The CDR3 loop spans 15 amino acids. From germline, CDR1 is SGHRS and CDR2 YFSETQ. CDR3 region: CASSSSGSSTDTQYF. The CDR3 region has the DNA TGCGCCAGCAGCTCTAGCGGGAGTTCCACAGATACGCAGTATTTT.

This clone was picked up one time. This chain joins TRBV18 and TRBJ1-1, with D hard to call. The CDR3 is made up of 14 amino acids. Germline values: CDR1 KGHSH, CDR2 LQKENI. Trimming left V 2 bases short and J 8 bases short, with 15 bases between. Here the CDR3 reads CASSPRNSRSEAFF. As DNA, the CDR3 is TGTGCCAGCTCACCAAGGAACAGCCGATCGGAAGCTTTCTTT.

This clone has only a few counts. The chain links TRBV7-9 to TRBJ1-2; the match to TRBD1 covers 7 bases. From germline, CDR1 is SEHNR and CDR2 FQNEAQ (reference sequence). The J segment lost 4 bases and the V segment lost 5 bases, leaving 7 bases of the junction unmatched. This CDR3 has 14 residues. CDR3 sequence reads: CASSPRQGAYGYTF. Here the CDR3 DNA reads TGTGCCAGCAGCCCACGACAGGGTGCCTATGGCTACACCTTC.

This clone was picked up a small number of times. The chain combines TRBV18 with TRBJ1-1, with D unclear. The germline V gene encodes CDR1 KGHSH and CDR2 LQKENI. Trimming took off 0 bases at V and 4 bases at J, with 3 bases between the two ends. The CDR3 is made up of 12 amino acids. CDR3 in amino acids: CASSPPSTEAFF. DNA of the CDR3: TGTGCCAGCTCACCACCGAGCACTGAAGCTTTCTTT.

This clone was observed a few times. The rearrangement joins TRBV7-3 to TRBJ1-1, with D hard to call. Trimming left V 1 base short and J 7 bases short, with 13 bases between. CDR3 size: 14 residues. The germline gives CDR1 SGHTA, CDR2 FQGTGA. CDR3 DNA sequence: TGTGCCAGCAGCTTAAGTTCTGTTTCCGTTGAAGCTTTCTTT. The encoded protein is CASSLSSVSVEAFF.

The table lists this clone with a few counts. The V call is TRBV2, the J call TRBJ2-1, with TRBD2 matching 14 bases. Germline-derived CDR1 and CDR2 are SNHLY and FYNNEI. CDR3 length: 15 residues. With V trimmed by 8 bases and J by 7 bases, 7 bases remained unmatched. The CDR3 reads CASRTGLAGANEQFF. The CDR3 DNA reads TGTGCCAGCCGCACGGGACTAGCGGGAGCTAATGAGCAGTTCTTC.

This clone has a handful of counts. CDR3: CASGGEYNEQFF. CDR3 nucleotide sequence: TGTGCCAGTGGAGGAGAATACAATGAGCAGTTCTTC. The rearrangement links TRBV19 to TRBJ2-1; TRBD2 is a possible D gene (5 bases). V was trimmed by 8 bases and J by 4 bases, leaving 9 bases between them. CDR1 is LNHDA, CDR2 SQIVND, per germline (reference sequence). This CDR3 region has 12 residues. Full variable domain (rest looked up from reference TRBV19 and TRBJ2-1): DGGITQSPKYLFRKEGQNVTLSCEQNLNHDAMYWYRQDPGQGLRLIYYSQIVNDFQKGDIAEGYSVSREKKESFPLTVTSAQKNPTAFYLCASGGEYNEQFFGPGTRLTVL.